Listed here is a single T cell receptor beta chain. This clonotype has ten or more counts. Its antigen is unknown. There are no base qualities to consult, and no much larger clone falls within one base. The data originate from a study of identical twins listed by TCRdb under 2016. In the study overall: To test whether fetal clonotypes persist, this study deep-sequenced TCR alpha and beta repertoires from monozygotic twins, from unrelated adults of various ages, and from cord blood. Replicate twin experiments were performed at different times using different library preparation protocols to rule out contamination.

Libraries were constructed by 5' RACE. The instrument given in TCRdb is Illumina HiSeq 2000. Template switching introduced a universal primer binding site; the final cDNA contained a unique molecular identifier, enabling accurate counting of TCR cDNA molecules. First-strand cDNA for TCR alpha and beta chains was synthesized from specific primers in the conserved constant-segment region. To control for contamination, each cDNA library was double barcoded with a SMART-Mk sample barcode plus Illumina barcodes. TruSeq adapter sequences and Illumina sample barcodes were added in two successive PCR steps. Sequencing of the TCR alpha and beta cDNA libraries was done on the Illumina HiSeq platform using custom primers. The original pipeline was this. MiGEC processed the raw reads to extract unique molecular identifiers, while MiXCR was used to determine the CDR3 positions. For each individual, recombination models were inferred using an EM algorithm with the repgenHMM and IGoR tools. Shared clonotypes were analyzed with the tcR package in R, and sharing was normalized by the product of cloneset sizes. To study raw recombination free of thymic and clonal selection effects, out-of-frame nonproductive sequences were analyzed. TCRdb handled the public reads itself, with Q25 trimming in fastp and clone calling in MiXCR, and kept productive beta chains. Duplicate CDR3 protein sequences are folded into a single record with the most common DNA and genes. V and J calls and clone size were set by TCRdb, not the authors. The sample table holds about 210,000 distinct CDR3 sequences, of which roughly 10% were seen once. About 5.5% of the sample comes from the top ten.

Beyond this particular receptor, the publication reports: In beta out-of-frame sequences, excess twin sharing was weaker, because having fewer shared sequences lowered the signal-to-noise ratio. Zero-insertion analyses could be partly confounded by invariant T cells such as MAIT and iNKT, although diverse VJ usage argued against such confounding for most clonotypes. Abundant cord blood beta clonotypes had fewer insertions, young adult naive repertoires showed a similar but weaker trend, and memory repertoires showed no such trend. In monozygotic twins, out-of-frame TCR alpha sharing was systematically underestimated by recombination models, although the models agreed with sharing between unrelated individuals. Because the same donors could not be followed over many years, conclusions were based on cross-sectional statistical analysis. Compared with coincidental sharing between unrelated individuals, out-of-frame TCR alpha sequences shared between twins showed an excess of sequences with low generation probability.

V ends up 7 bases short and J 7 bases short, with an unmatched junction base count of 16. Measured from the cysteine to the phenylalanine, the CDR3 is 15 residues long. Only the CDR3 portion is preserved as DNA: 45 bases, with reading frame beginning at the first base. Based on the germline V gene, the CDR1 and CDR2 sequences are SGHRS and YFSETQ. Every donor in the study was a healthy Caucasian. Using Miltenyi CD45RO+ enrichment and human naive T-cell isolation kits, memory (CD45RO+) and naive T cells were isolated from PBMC. This chain is built from TRBV5-1 and TRBJ1-1; 7 bases in the junction line up with TRBD1. The origin of this receptor is a woman under 30 in good health. Material for sequencing was memory (CD45RO+) T cells sorted from blood. The sample's cell subset or site label is to be understood as: CD45RO+ enriched T cells. The CDR3 in this case is CASADRENTLGEAFF. The DNA sequence is TGCGCCAGCGCTGACAGGGAGAACACTTTAGGTGAAGCTTTCTTT.